These 3 T cell receptor beta chains came from one sample sequenced in a study of early T cells in non-severe SARS-CoV-2 infection. TCRdb fed the 5' RACE reads into MiXCR, producing one record per CDR3 protein. In the table there are under 35,000 distinct CDR3 sequences, roughly 5% of which are singletons. Sample: whole blood. These receptors originate from an adult who was a healthcare worker with PCR-confirmed SARS-CoV-2 infection or an uninfected control (not recorded which).

This clonotype was observed at least ten times. The chain recombines TRBV12-3 or TRBV12-4 with TRBJ1-3, with 7 bases that match TRBD1. This CDR3 is built from 16 residues. Unmatched junction bases numbered 8, after V lost 6 bases and J lost 0 bases. The CDR3 sequence: CASRLTGVVSGNTIYF. The CDR3 DNA sequence: TGTGCCAGCAGGTTAACAGGGGTCGTCTCTGGAAACACCATATATTTT.

This rearrangement joins TRBV9 to TRBJ2-1; 8 bases line up with TRBD2. The CDR3 sequence is 19 residues long. Trimming at V came to 0 bases and at J to 2 bases, leaving 13 bases not matched to a gene. Germline V lookup: CDR1 SGDLS, CDR2 YYNGEE. CDR3 nucleotide sequence: TGTGCCAGCAGCGTAGGGCCAGCGGGGGCTACCTCTACCTACAATGAGCAGTTCTTC. Protein sequence: CASSVGPAGATSTYNEQFF.

Many counts were recorded for this clonotype. This chain uses TRBV7-9 with TRBJ1-4; D is unclear. CDR1 and CDR2 from the germline V gene are SEHNR and FQNEAQ (reference sequence). This CDR3 region has 15 residues. The V end lost 5 bases, the J end lost 3 bases, and 13 bases lay between the germline ends. In DNA, the CDR3 is TGTGCCAGCAGCCTTCAAAGGCAGGCTAATGAAAAACTGTTTTTT. Its protein is CASSLQRQANEKLFF.